Included here is one TCR beta chain sequence, with context. V dropped 3 bases and J dropped 4; count of bases not matched to a gene: 10. This CDR3 has 16 residues. Germline loops: CDR1 SQVTM, CDR2 ANQGSEA. In Seattle, patients joined the study during active infection and were tracked longitudinally. This sample was included in a study of blood T cell repertoires in COVID-19. In the study overall: Material from acute and convalescent COVID-19 was sourced from the United States, Italy and Spain. From T cells, B-cell-depleted T cells, or PBMCs came the material, which was cDNA or gDNA.

Authors' data handling: Reference gene primer amplification gave nucleated cell count estimates. TCRdb's copy holds only in-frame clones and misses some; the assay was immunoSEQ multiplex PCR. That table supplies the V and J calls and clone size; D and trimming were determined from the DNA. Among 250,000 to 350,000 clones listed, 80% to 90% were seen once. Material: peripheral blood. This clonotype originated in a woman aged 50 to 60 with COVID-19, enrolled during active disease. The V and J genes are TRBV29-1 and TRBJ2-1, with TRBD1 identical over 9 bases. This CDR3 reads CSVDTEQGALYNEQFF. The CDR3 nucleotides are TGCAGCGTTGATACTGAACAGGGGGCATTGTACAATGAGCAGTTCTTC.